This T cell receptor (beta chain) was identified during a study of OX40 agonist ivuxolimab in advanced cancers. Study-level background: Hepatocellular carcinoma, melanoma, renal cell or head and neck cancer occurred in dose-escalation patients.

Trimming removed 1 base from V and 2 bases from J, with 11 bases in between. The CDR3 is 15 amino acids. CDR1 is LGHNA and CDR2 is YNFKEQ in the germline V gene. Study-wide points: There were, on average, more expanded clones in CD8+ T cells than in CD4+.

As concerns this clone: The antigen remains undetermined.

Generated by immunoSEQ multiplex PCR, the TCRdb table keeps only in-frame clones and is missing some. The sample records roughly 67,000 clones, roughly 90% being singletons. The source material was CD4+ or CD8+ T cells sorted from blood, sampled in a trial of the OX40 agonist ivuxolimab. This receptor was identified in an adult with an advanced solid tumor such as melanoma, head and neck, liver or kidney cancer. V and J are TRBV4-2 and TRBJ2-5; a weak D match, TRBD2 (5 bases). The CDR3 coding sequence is TGTGCCAGCAGCCAAGTCGTCGGGATACAAGAGACCCAGTACTTC. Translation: CASSQVVGIQETQYF.